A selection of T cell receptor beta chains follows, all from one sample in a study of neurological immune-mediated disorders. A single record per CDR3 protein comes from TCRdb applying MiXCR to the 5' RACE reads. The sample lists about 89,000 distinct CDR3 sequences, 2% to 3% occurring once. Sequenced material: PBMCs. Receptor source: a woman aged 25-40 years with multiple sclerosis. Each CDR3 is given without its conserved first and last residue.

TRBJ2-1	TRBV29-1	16	SVEDPGSGGFSYNEQF
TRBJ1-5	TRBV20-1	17	SARDSATGGVISNQPQH
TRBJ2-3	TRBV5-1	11	ASSSTRRDTQY
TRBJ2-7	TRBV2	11	ASSLHPFYEQY
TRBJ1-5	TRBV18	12	ASSPGTGGQPQH
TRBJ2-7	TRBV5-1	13	ASSSLQGASHEQY
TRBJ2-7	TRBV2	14	ASSEAGVRDLYEQY
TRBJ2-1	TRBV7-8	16	ASSLVETPGRRGNEQF
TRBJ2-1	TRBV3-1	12	ASSQGGSGNEQF
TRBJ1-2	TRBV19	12	ASSVLSNMAGYT
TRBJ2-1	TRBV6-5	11	ASGLALYNEQF
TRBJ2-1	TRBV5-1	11	ASSLGGYNEQF
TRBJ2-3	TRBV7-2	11	ASRSQGRDTQY
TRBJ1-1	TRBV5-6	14	ASSWLRTGVNTEAF
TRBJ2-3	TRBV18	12	ASSPSTTRDTQY
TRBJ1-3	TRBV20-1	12	SAYKQGSGNTIY
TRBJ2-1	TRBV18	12	ARQPGSLYNEQF